What follows is one T cell receptor beta chain and its context. From germline, CDR1 is SGDLS and CDR2 YYNGEE. The V gene lost 4 bases and the J gene lost 8 bases, with 12 bases spanning the gap. The CDR3 has 13 amino acids. Regarding time point: pretreatment peripheral blood. Enrolled patients showed locally advanced or metastatic urothelial carcinoma. Profiled with immunoSEQ multiplex PCR; TCRdb holds only in-frame clones, not every one. This sample has 45,000 to 50,000 clones; roughly 78% occur once, and the top ten carry 10%. The sample comes from a study of PD-L1 blockade in urothelial cancer. Overall study: Each patient had 0 to 3 earlier chemotherapy regimens. Treatment start was followed by blood analysis at 3 weeks (second dose) and again at 6 weeks.

The source was PBMCs, collected around atezolizumab (anti-PD-L1) treatment. This chain links TRBV9 with TRBJ2-2; no definite D call. The TCR sequence derives from a man aged 65-85 years with urothelial cancer. The CDR3 bases are TGTGCCAGCAGCACCCGAGTGTTTGGGGAGCTGTTTTTT. It yields the protein CASSTRVFGELFF.